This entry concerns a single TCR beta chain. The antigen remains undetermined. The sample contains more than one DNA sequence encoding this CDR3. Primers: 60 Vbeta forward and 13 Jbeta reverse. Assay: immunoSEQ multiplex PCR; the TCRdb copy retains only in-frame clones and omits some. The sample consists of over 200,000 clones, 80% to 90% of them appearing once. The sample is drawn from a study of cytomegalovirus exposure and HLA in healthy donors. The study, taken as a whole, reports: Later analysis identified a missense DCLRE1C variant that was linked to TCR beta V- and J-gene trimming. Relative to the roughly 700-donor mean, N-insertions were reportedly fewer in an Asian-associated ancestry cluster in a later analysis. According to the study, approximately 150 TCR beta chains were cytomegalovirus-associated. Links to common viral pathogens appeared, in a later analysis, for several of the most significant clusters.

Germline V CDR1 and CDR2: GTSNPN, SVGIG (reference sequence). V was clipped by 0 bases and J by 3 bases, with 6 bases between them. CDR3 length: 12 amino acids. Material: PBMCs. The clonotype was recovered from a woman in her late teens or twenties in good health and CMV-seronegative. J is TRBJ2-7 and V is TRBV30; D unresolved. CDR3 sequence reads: CAWSVRGYEQYF. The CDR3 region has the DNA TGTGCCTGGAGTGTTAGAGGCTACGAGCAGTACTTC.